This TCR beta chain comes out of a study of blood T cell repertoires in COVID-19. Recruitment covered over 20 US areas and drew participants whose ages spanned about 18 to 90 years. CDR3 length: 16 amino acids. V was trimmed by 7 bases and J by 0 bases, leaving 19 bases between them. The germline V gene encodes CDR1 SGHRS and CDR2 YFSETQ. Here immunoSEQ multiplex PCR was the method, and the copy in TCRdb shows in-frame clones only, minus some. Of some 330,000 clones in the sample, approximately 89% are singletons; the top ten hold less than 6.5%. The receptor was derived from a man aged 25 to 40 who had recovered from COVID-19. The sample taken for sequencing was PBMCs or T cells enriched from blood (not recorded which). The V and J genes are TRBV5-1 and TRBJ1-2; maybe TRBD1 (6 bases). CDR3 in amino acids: CASWGRLSNSNYGYTF. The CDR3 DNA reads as TGCGCCAGCTGGGGGCGGCTAAGCAATTCTAACTATGGCTACACCTTC. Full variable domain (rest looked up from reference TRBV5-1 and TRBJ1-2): KAGVTQTPRYLIKTRGQQVTLSCSPISGHRSVSWYQQTPGQGLQFLFEYFSETQRNKGNFPGRFSGRQFSNSRSEMNVSTLELGDSALYLCASWGRLSNSNYGYTFGSGTRLTVV.